This passage covers 7 T cell receptor beta chains from one sample sequenced in a study of blood T cell repertoires in COVID-19. Assay: immunoSEQ multiplex PCR; the TCRdb copy retains only in-frame clones and omits some. The sample carries more than 85,000 clones, 84% recorded once. Source material: peripheral blood. Receptors were obtained from a woman aged 45-65 years with acute or convalescent COVID-19.

CDR3 coding DNA: TGTGCCAGCTCTGGACTAGCGGTGGTCACCGGGGAGCTGTTTTTT. This gives the protein CASSGLAVVTGELFF. The chain combines TRBV5-6 with TRBJ2-2, with TRBD2 identical over 10 bases. The CDR3 is 15 amino acids. J was trimmed by 4 bases and V by 7 bases; bases with no gene match: 7. CDR1 and CDR2 (germline): SGHDT, YYEEEE. Looking up the rest from reference TRBV5-6 and TRBJ2-2 gives the full variable domain: DAGVTQSPTHLIKTRGQQVTLRCSPKSGHDTVSWYQQALGQGPQFIFQYYEEEERQRGNFPDRFSGHQFPNYSSELNVNALLLGDSALYLCASSGLAVVTGELFFGEGSRLTVL.

The CDR3 region has the DNA TGTGCCAGCAGCTTGGCCGCACAGAACACTGAAGCTTTCTTT. Protein sequence: CASSLAAQNTEAFF. The V and J genes are TRBV5-5 and TRBJ1-1, with D uncertain. The CDR3 is 14 amino acids. CDR1 and CDR2 from the germline V gene are SGHKS and YYEKEE (reference sequence). The V end lost 0 bases, the J end lost 1 base, and 7 bases lay between the germline ends.

The rearrangement joins TRBV18 to TRBJ1-2, with 9 bases lining up with TRBD1. Germline CDR1 and CDR2: KGHSH and LQKENI. This CDR3 contains 17 residues. V lost 6 bases to trimming and J lost 4 bases; unmatched junction nucleotides: 15. This CDR3 is CASSPGTGPAGFYGYTF. For the CDR3, the DNA is TGTGCCAGCTCCCCCGGGACAGGGCCGGCGGGCTTCTATGGCTACACCTTC.

The CDR3 protein is CASSLQGYSNEQFF. Written as DNA, the CDR3 is TGCGCCAGCAGCTTACAGGGTTATTCAAATGAGCAGTTCTTC. This chain joins TRBV5-1 and TRBJ2-1; a possible D gene is TRBD1 (6 bases). V lost 2 bases to trimming and J lost 7 bases, with 13 bases between them. The CDR3 spans 14 residues. Germline V gives CDR1 SGHRS, CDR2 YFSETQ.

The chain carries TRBV6-5 and TRBJ1-2, with 9 bases fitting TRBD1. The CDR3 length is 15 residues. With V trimmed by 7 bases and J by 6 bases, 12 bases remained unmatched. The germline V gene encodes CDR1 MNHEY and CDR2 SVGAGI. CDR3 residues: CASNLALGQGNGYTF. In DNA, the CDR3 is TGTGCCAGCAACCTCGCCCTTGGACAGGGGAATGGCTACACCTTC.

The V and J genes are TRBV4-1 and TRBJ1-1, with TRBD1 as a possible D gene (5 bases). Germline V lookup: CDR1 MGHRA, CDR2 YSYEKL. The germline V and J ends were trimmed by 0 bases and 6 bases, with 8 bases remaining between them. The CDR3 extends over 13 amino acids. CDR3 sequence: CASSQDRGPEAFF. Written as DNA, the CDR3 is TGCGCCAGCAGCCAAGATAGGGGCCCTGAAGCTTTCTTT.

This rearrangement joins TRBV5-1 to TRBJ2-1; TRBD1 matches at 8 bases. Per germline, CDR1 SGHRS and CDR2 YFSETQ. Trimming cost V 2 bases and J 7 bases; bases outside gene matches: 14. CDR3 length: 17 amino acids. CDR3 protein: CASSFGQGWGLGNEQFF. The CDR3 DNA sequence: TGCGCCAGCAGCTTCGGACAGGGATGGGGCCTAGGGAATGAGCAGTTCTTC.